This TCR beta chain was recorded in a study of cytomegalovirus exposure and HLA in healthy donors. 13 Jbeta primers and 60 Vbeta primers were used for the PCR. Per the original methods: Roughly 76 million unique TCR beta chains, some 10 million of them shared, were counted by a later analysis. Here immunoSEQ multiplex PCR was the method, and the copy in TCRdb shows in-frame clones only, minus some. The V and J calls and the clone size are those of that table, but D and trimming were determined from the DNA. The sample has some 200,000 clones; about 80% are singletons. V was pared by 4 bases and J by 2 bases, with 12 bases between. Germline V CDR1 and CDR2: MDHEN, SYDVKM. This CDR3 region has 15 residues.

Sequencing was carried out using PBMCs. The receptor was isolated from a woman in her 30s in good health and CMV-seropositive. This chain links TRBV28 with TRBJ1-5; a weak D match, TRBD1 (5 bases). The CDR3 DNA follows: TGTGCCAGCAGTTCTGGGGGGTTTGGCAATCAGCCCCAGCATTTT. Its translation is CASSSGGFGNQPQHF.